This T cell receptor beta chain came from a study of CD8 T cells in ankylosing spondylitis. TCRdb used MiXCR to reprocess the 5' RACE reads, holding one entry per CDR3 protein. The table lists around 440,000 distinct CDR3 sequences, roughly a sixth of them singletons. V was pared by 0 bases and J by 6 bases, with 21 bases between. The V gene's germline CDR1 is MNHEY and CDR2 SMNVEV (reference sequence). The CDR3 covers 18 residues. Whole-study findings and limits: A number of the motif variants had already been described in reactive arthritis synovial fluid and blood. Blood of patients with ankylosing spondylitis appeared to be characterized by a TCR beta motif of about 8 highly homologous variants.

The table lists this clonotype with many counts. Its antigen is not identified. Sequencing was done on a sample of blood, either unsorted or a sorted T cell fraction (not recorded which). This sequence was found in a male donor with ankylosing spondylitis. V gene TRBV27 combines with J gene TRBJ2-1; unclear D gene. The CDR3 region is CASSLSYRNGRVSNEQFF. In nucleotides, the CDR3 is TGTGCCAGCAGTTTATCGTATCGCAACGGCAGAGTGAGCAATGAGCAGTTCTTC.